This T cell receptor beta chain was documented in a study of blood T cell repertoires in COVID-19 (dated by TCRdb to the early 2020s). Turning to the overall study: The collaborator samples originated in the United States, Italy and Spain and spanned the acute and convalescent phases of COVID-19. The dataset comprised deeply sampled blood TCRbeta repertoires from subjects exposed to, actively infected with, or recovered from COVID-19. Where available, HLA class I and class II types were taken from metadata supplied by the sample provider and were not determined by assay-based typing. Samples were obtained from the ongoing ImmuneRACE study (first 160 participants) and from over a thousand subjects provided by 6 global collaborators. The repertoires were made available in a free public database intended to serve as a resource for research on the immune response to SARS-CoV-2. The material from the prospective study consisted of cDNA or gDNA derived from T cells, B-cell-depleted T cells, or PBMCs. A de-identified subject ID, COVID-19 status, age in years and sex were almost always included in the sample metadata.

TCRbeta CDR3 regions were amplified from genomic DNA by means of the immunoSEQ Assay, a bias-controlled multiplex PCR. The study's own analysis went as follows. Nucleated cell counts per sample were estimated from amplification of reference gene primers within the assay. To quantify the absolute abundance of each unique TCRbeta CDR3 rearrangement, sequence reads were collapsed and filtered. Productive Simpson clonality was computed per sample as the square root of Simpson's diversity index over productive rearrangements. This immuneACCESS table, as held by TCRdb, lists in-frame sequences with V and J called but not all clones. Of the missing ones, under half trace to an unresolved V gene in checked studies; the others have no known cause. That table furnishes V, J and clone size, whereas the DNA furnished D and trimming. The sample profile shows roughly 300,000 clones; around 87% of them were found once. The top ten clones comprise around 1.5% of the sample.

A remark on this clone: No antigen is known for it. There are no base qualities to consult, and no much larger clone falls within one base.

Study-wide findings and limitations: Clinical and demographic metadata were provided uncurated, with the amount varying by source and participant.

Samples from volunteer blood donors who had recovered from COVID-19 were contributed by a second Seattle source. Whole blood was collected in K2EDTA tubes by collaborating institutions according to the institutions' own protocols. Collaborator samples were shipped for TCRbeta analysis as frozen whole blood, isolated PBMCs, or DNA extracted from either sample type. The germline V gene supplies CDR1 SGHAT and CDR2 FQNNGV. The CDR3 has 17 amino acids, counting the end cysteine and phenylalanine. Only the CDR3 DNA stays, 51 bases, in frame from base 1. V and J lose 4 bases and 3 bases, and a span of 22 bases separates them.

Specimen: peripheral blood. This receptor was identified in a woman in her thirties or forties who had recovered from COVID-19. The rearranged segments are TRBV11-2 and TRBJ2-7; the D region possibly corresponds to TRBD2 (6 bases align). The nucleotides read TGTGCCAGCAGCTCAACGACGTCGGGGGAGAGGGTCTACGAGCAGTACTTC. Its coded protein is CASSSTTSGERVYEQYF.